What follows are 24 T cell receptor beta chains derived from one specimen sequenced in a study of T cell responses to AZD1222 COVID-19 vaccine. Assay: immunoSEQ multiplex PCR; the TCRdb copy retains only in-frame clones and omits some. The repertoire consists of more than 150,000 clones, with 85% to 95% occurring once and the leading ten covering approximately 1.5%. The sample in question was peripheral blood, obtained 28 days after the second AZD1222 dose. The origin of the receptors is an adult who received the AZD1222 COVID-19 vaccine.

This chain links TRBV13 with TRBJ2-7, with unresolved D. V dropped 5 bases and J dropped 1 base, with 18 bases sitting between them. Germline V lookup: CDR1 PRHDT, CDR2 FYEKMQ (reference sequence). The CDR3 has 16 residues. As DNA, the CDR3 is TGTGCCAGCAGCCGTGGGGTATTTGCGGCGTCCTACGAGCAGTACTTC. Translating gives CASSRGVFAASYEQYF.

This chain joins TRBV7-2 and TRBJ1-4, with a weak D call TRBD1 (5 bases). V lost 3 bases to trimming and J lost 0 bases, with 8 bases between them. Germline-derived CDR1 and CDR2 are SGHTA and FQGNSA. The CDR3 contains 15 residues. The CDR3 protein is CASSFLGATNEKLFF. The CDR3 region has the DNA TGTGCCAGCAGCTTTTTAGGGGCAACTAATGAAAAACTGTTTTTT.

The V call is TRBV24-1, the J call TRBJ2-3, with 11 bases identical to TRBD1. With 5 bases clipped from V and 3 bases from J, the junction kept 9 bases outside the gene matches. Looked up from germline, CDR1 is KGHDR and CDR2 is SFDVKD. CDR3 length: 17 amino acids. DNA for the CDR3: TGTGCCACCAGTGCAAATCCGGGACAGGGGGGGACAGATACGCAGTATTTT. Translated, it gives CATSANPGQGGTDTQYF.

The chain couples TRBV5-6 to TRBJ2-7; D gene uncertain. The CDR3 contains 14 residues. Trimming took off 4 bases at V and 6 bases at J, with 17 bases between the two ends. CDR1 and CDR2 (germline): SGHDT, YYEEEE. The CDR3 DNA reads TGTGCCAGCAGCCTCGGACGGATTCTCCTCGAGCAGTACTTC. This translates into CASSLGRILLEQYF. Filled out from reference TRBV5-6 and TRBJ2-7, the complete variable domain reads DAGVTQSPTHLIKTRGQQVTLRCSPKSGHDTVSWYQQALGQGPQFIFQYYEEEERQRGNFPDRFSGHQFPNYSSELNVNALLLGDSALYLCASSLGRILLEQYFGPGTRLTVT.

The chain is built from TRBV13 and TRBJ1-6; unclear D gene. The V end lost 4 bases, the J end lost 6 bases, and 16 bases lay between the germline ends. Germline-derived CDR1 and CDR2 are PRHDT and FYEKMQ (reference sequence). CDR3 length: 16 amino acids. The CDR3 coding sequence is TGTGCCAGCAGCTCCCCCTTGGAGGCGATTAATTCACCCCTCCACTTT. This sequence encodes CASSSPLEAINSPLHF.

CDR3 residues: CARSLFSNQPQHF. As DNA, the CDR3 is TGTGCCAGAAGCCTTTTTAGCAATCAGCCCCAGCATTTT. V and J are TRBV5-3 and TRBJ1-5; D gene ambiguous. TRBV5-3 is classed as an ORF, of uncertain function. The CDR3 has 13 residues. The V gene lost 4 bases and the J gene lost 0 bases, with 5 bases spanning the gap.

The gene calls are TRBV25-1 and TRBJ2-5; TRBD1 is a possible D gene (6 bases). Trimming removed 1 base at V and 1 base at J, with 10 bases between. The V gene's germline CDR1 is MGHDK and CDR2 SYGVNS. This CDR3 contains 15 residues. The CDR3 coding sequence is TGTGCCAGCAGTGAATGGAGAGGGGGCCAAGAGACCCAGTACTTC. It encodes CASSEWRGGQETQYF.

V is TRBV2 and J is TRBJ1-4, with D possibly being TRBD1 (6 bases). Trimming took off 4 bases at V and 0 bases at J, with 12 bases between the two ends. The CDR3 has 16 amino acids. Looked up from germline, CDR1 is SNHLY and CDR2 is FYNNEI. For the CDR3, the DNA is TGTGCCAGCAGTGTGGGGAACAGGGCAACTAATGAAAAACTGTTTTTT. It encodes CASSVGNRATNEKLFF.

This clone was counted once. This rearrangement joins TRBV30 to TRBJ1-5; no firm D call. The CDR3 runs to 12 residues. With 1 base removed from V and 5 bases from J, the gap between germline ends came to 6 bases. CDR1 GTSNPN and CDR2 SVGIG come from the germline V gene (reference sequence). The CDR3 DNA reads as TGTGCCTGGAGTGCCCCCTATCAGCCCCAGCATTTT. It specifies CAWSAPYQPQHF.

The CDR3 DNA is TGTGCCAGCAGTGAATGGGGCCGCGGGGTGAGCAATCAGCCCCAGCATTTT. This codes for CASSEWGRGVSNQPQHF. The J gene is TRBJ1-5, the V gene TRBV2, with D possibly matching TRBD1 (5 bases). Germline V gene data show CDR1 as SNHLY and CDR2 as FYNNEI. This CDR3 has 17 amino acids. Trimming removed 2 bases from V and 1 base from J, with 15 bases in between.

V and J are TRBV10-2 and TRBJ2-3; 7 bases fit TRBD2. This CDR3 comprises 15 residues. After removal of 5 bases from V and 2 bases from J, the junction contained 7 bases not matched to a gene. Germline V CDR1 and CDR2: WSHSY, SAAADI. CDR3 residues: CASSLADPFTDTQYF. The CDR3 nucleotides are TGCGCCAGCAGTCTAGCGGACCCCTTCACAGATACGCAGTATTTT.

The chain joins TRBV5-1 to TRBJ2-7, with 8 bases aligning to TRBD1. CDR1 SGHRS and CDR2 YFSETQ come from the germline V gene. This CDR3 has 14 residues. Trimming took 4 bases from V and 2 from J; bases not matched to a gene: 5. DNA for the CDR3: TGCGCCAGCAGCGTCGGACAGGGCCCCTACGAGCAGTACTTC. Translated: CASSVGQGPYEQYF.

This chain links TRBV19 with TRBJ2-7, with no clear D. The CDR3 consists of 14 residues. Germline CDR1 and CDR2: LNHDA and SQIVND (reference sequence). Trimming took off 1 base at V and 3 bases at J, with 10 bases between the two ends. CDR3 sequence reads: CASSIAGADYEQYF. The CDR3 DNA sequence: TGTGCCAGTAGTATAGCGGGTGCAGACTACGAGCAGTACTTC.

This chain joins TRBV4-2 and TRBJ2-1, with 7 bases that match TRBD2. Germline V lookup: CDR1 LGHNA, CDR2 YNFKEQ. The CDR3 is made up of 15 amino acids. The junction had 7 bases not matched to a gene; V was cut back by 0 bases and J by 8 bases. The DNA of the CDR3 is TGTGCCAGCAGCCAAGATTGGACTAGGTCTTATGAGCAGTTCTTC. This codes for CASSQDWTRSYEQFF.

This sequence joins TRBV18 and TRBJ1-4; D might be TRBD1 (6 bases). The germline V gene has CDR1 KGHSH and CDR2 LQKENI. This CDR3 region has 15 residues. Trimming took 2 bases from V and 7 from J, leaving 14 bases between them. The CDR3 nucleotides are TGTGCCAGCTCACCAGTGAAATTCAGGGGTGAAAAACTGTTTTTT. As protein: CASSPVKFRGEKLFF. Full variable domain (rest looked up from reference TRBV18 and TRBJ1-4): NAGVMQNPRHLVRRRGQEARLRCSPMKGHSHVYWYRQLPEEGLKFMVYLQKENIIDESGMPKERFSAEFPKEGPSILRIQQVVRGDSAAYFCASSPVKFRGEKLFFGSGTQLSVL.

The V call is TRBV9, the J call TRBJ2-5; D is unclear. Germline V CDR1 and CDR2: SGDLS, YYNGEE. V shed 0 bases and J shed 5 bases, with 14 bases lying between them. The CDR3 has 15 residues. CDR3 protein: CASSVDGQVRETQYF. In DNA, the CDR3 is TGTGCCAGCAGCGTAGACGGGCAGGTTCGGGAGACCCAGTACTTC.

The chain carries TRBV5-1 and TRBJ2-7; D possibly corresponds to TRBD2 (6 bases). The CDR3 covers 17 residues. CDR1 and CDR2 from the germline V gene are SGHRS and YFSETQ. V shed 0 bases and J shed 2 bases, with 18 bases lying between them. The CDR3 sequence is CASSLDMGGGMAYEQYF. CDR3 in DNA: TGCGCCAGCAGCTTGGATATGGGGGGTGGGATGGCCTACGAGCAGTACTTC.

For this clone: The same CDR3 can be traced to other DNA sequences in this sample. For the CDR3, the DNA is TGTGCCAGCAGTTTCGGTGCCAACTACGAGCAGTACTTC. Translation: CASSFGANYEQYF. The chain combines TRBV27 with TRBJ2-7; D not resolved. This CDR3 region has 13 residues. The germline V and J ends were trimmed by 3 bases and 3 bases, with 9 bases remaining between them. Germline V gene data show CDR1 as MNHEY and CDR2 as SMNVEV (reference sequence).

The chain's CDR3 is CASSGTGGTEAFF. DNA of the CDR3: TGTGCCAGCAGCGGGACAGGGGGCACTGAAGCTTTCTTT. The rearrangement uses TRBV3-1 (or the pseudogene TRBV3-2) and TRBJ1-1; 11 bases match TRBD1. J lost 4 bases, V lost 5 bases, and 0 bases had no gene match. Germline V CDR1 and CDR2: LGHDT, YNNKEL (reference sequence). The CDR3 has 13 amino acids.

On this clone: The same CDR3 is also encoded by other DNA sequences in this sample. The chain combines TRBV9 with TRBJ1-3; D is unclear. V lost 7 bases to trimming and J lost 1 base, with 0 bases between them. The CDR3 has 10 residues. CDR1 and CDR2 (germline): SGDLS, YYNGEE. DNA of the CDR3: TGTGCCAGCTCTGGAAACACCATATATTTT. Translating it yields CASSGNTIYF.

In its sample, this clone was seen a few times. This chain uses TRBV6-2 or TRBV6-3 with TRBJ2-1; tentatively, D is TRBD1 or TRBD2 (5 bases each). The germline V gene encodes CDR1 MNHEY and CDR2 SVGEGT. This CDR3 has 16 amino acids. Trimming removed 4 bases from V and 8 bases from J, with 21 bases in between. CDR3 nucleotide sequence: TGTGCCAGCAGTTTAATCTGGGACCACCCCAACGATGAGCAGTTCTTC. It is translated as CASSLIWDHPNDEQFF.

The rearrangement uses TRBV29-1 and TRBJ2-7, with 15 bases lining up with TRBD2. CDR1 and CDR2 from the germline V gene are SQVTM and ANQGSEA. This CDR3 contains 16 residues. Trimming took 6 bases from V and 3 from J; bases not matched to a gene: 9. This CDR3 is CSVVGTSGGLSYEQYF. In DNA form, the CDR3 reads TGCAGCGTGGTCGGGACTAGCGGGGGGTTGAGCTACGAGCAGTACTTC.

The gene calls are TRBV10-3 and TRBJ1-4; a possible D gene is TRBD1 (5 bases). Trimming cost V 10 bases and J 8 bases, with 23 bases left between them. Germline CDR1 is ENHRY and CDR2 is SYGVKD. The CDR3 has 15 amino acids. The chain's CDR3 is CATAARDPNTEKLFF. The CDR3 nucleotides are TGTGCCACCGCAGCCCGGGACCCGAATACGGAAAAACTGTTTTTT.

The CDR3 DNA reads TGCGCCAGCAGCTTGGTGGCTACATACACCGGGGAGCTGTTTTTT. Translation gives CASSLVATYTGELFF. The chain employs TRBV5-1 and TRBJ2-2; D is unresolved. This CDR3 comprises 15 residues. The V gene's germline CDR1 is SGHRS and CDR2 YFSETQ. V gave up 0 bases and J gave up 3 bases, with 9 bases separating them.